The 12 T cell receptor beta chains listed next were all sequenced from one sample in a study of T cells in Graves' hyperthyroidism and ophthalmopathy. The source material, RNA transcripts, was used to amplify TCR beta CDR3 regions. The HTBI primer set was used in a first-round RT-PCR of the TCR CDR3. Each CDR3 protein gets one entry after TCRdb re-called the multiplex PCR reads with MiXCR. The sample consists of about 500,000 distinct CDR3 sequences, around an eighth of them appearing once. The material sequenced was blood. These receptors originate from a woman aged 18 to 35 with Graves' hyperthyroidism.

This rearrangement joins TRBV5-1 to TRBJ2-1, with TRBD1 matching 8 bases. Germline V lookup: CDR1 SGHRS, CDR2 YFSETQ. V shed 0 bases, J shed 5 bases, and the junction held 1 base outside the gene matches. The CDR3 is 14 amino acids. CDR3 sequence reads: CASSLVQGDNEQFF. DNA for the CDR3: TGCGCCAGCAGCTTGGTACAGGGGGACAATGAGCAGTTCTTC.

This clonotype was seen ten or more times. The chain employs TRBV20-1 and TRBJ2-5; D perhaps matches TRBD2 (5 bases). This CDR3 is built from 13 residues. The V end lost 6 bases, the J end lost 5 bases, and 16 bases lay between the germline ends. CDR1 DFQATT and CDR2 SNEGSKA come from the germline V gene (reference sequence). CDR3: CSARRGSWETQYF. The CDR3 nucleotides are TGCAGTGCGAGACGAGGGAGCTGGGAGACCCAGTACTTC.

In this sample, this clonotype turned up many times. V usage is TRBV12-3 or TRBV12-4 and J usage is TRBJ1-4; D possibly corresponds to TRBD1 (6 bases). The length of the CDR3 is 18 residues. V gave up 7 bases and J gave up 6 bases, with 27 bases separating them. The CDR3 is CASTAQGMRDVRDEKLFF. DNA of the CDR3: TGTGCCAGCACCGCGCAGGGGATGCGGGACGTACGGGATGAAAAACTGTTTTTT.

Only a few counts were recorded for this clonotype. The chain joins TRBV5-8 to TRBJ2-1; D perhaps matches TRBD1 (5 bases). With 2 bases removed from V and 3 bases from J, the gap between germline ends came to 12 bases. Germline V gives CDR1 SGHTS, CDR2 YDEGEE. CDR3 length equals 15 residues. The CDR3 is CASSFGQRIYNEQFF. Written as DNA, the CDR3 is TGTGCCAGCAGCTTTGGACAAAGAATCTACAATGAGCAGTTCTTC.

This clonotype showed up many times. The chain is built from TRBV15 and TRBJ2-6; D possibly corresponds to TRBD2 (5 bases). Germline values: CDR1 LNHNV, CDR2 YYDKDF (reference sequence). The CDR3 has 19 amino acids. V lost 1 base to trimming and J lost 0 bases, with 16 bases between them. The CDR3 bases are TGTGCCACCAGCAGAGGAGGGAGAGGTCAGAACTCTGGGGCCAACGTCCTGACTTTC. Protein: CATSRGGRGQNSGANVLTF.

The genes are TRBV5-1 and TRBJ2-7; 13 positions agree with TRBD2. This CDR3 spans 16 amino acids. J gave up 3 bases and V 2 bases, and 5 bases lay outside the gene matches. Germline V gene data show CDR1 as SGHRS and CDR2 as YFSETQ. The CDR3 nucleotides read TGCGCCAGCAGCTTTGGACTAGCGGGAGCGGTCTACGAGCAGTACTTC. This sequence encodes CASSFGLAGAVYEQYF.

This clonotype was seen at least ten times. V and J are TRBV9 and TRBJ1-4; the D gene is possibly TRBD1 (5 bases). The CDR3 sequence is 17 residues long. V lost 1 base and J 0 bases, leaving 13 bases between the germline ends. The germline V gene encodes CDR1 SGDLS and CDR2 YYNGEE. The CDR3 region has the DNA TGTGCCAGCAGCGTAAGCGACAGCCTTGCAACTAATGAAAAACTGTTTTTT. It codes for CASSVSDSLATNEKLFF. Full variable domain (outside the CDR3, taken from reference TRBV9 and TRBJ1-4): DSGVTQTPKHLITATGQRVTLRCSPRSGDLSVYWYQQSLDQGLQFLIQYYNGEERAKGNILERFSAQQFPDLHSELNLSSLELGDSALYFCASSVSDSLATNEKLFFGSGTQLSVL.

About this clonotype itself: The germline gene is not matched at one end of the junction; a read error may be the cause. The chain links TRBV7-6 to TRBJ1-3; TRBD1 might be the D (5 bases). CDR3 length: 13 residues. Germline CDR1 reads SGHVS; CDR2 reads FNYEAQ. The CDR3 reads CASANTGGSTIYF. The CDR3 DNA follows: TGTGCCAGCGCCAATACCGGGGGAAGCACCATATATTTT.

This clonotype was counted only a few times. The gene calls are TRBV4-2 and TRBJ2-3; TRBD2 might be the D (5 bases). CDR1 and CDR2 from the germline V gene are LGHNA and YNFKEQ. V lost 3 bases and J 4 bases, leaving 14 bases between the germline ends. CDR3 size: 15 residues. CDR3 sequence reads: CASSQEVLGPDTQYF. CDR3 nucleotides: TGTGCCAGCAGCCAGGAGGTCCTAGGCCCAGATACGCAGTATTTT.

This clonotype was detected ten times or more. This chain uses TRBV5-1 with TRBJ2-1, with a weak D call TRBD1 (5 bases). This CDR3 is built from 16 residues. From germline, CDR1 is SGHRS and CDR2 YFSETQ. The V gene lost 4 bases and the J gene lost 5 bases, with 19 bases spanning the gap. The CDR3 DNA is TGCGCCAGCAGCCCGGCTGGGGCACCCCCCCACAATGAGCAGTTCTTC. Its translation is CASSPAGAPPHNEQFF.

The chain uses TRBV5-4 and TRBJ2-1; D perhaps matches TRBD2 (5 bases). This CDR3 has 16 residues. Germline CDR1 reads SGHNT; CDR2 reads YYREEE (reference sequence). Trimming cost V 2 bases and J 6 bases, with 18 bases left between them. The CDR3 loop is CASSLERATLGNEQFF. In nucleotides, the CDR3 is TGTGCCAGCAGCTTAGAGAGGGCAACCCTGGGCAATGAGCAGTTCTTC.

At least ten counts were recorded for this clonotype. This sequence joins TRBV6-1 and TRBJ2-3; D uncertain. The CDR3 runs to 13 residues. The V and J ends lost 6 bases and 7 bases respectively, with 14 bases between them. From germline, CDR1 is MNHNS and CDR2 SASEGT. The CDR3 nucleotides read TGTGCCAGCAGCCAAACCAGTTTCCATACGCAGTATTTT. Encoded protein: CASSQTSFHTQYF.